Listed here are 17 T cell receptor beta chains from one sample, sequenced in a study of T cells in Graves' hyperthyroidism and ophthalmopathy. Amplification targeted TCR beta CDR3 regions from RNA transcripts. HTBI primers were employed in a first-round RT-PCR of the TCR CDR3. TCRdb re-called the multiplex PCR reads with MiXCR, one entry per CDR3 protein. The sample lists around 490,000 distinct CDR3 sequences, around 20% occurring once. Sequencing was carried out using blood. The receptor source for this set is a man aged 40-49 years with Graves' ophthalmopathy.

The chain couples TRBV6-2 or TRBV6-3 to TRBJ2-5, with 10 bases that match TRBD1. J was trimmed by 5 bases and V by 6 bases; bases with no gene match: 9. CDR1 MNHEY and CDR2 SVGEGT come from the germline V gene. The CDR3 is made up of 15 amino acids. The CDR3 nucleotides read TGTGCCAGCAGCCCCGACAGGGGGCGGGAGGAGACCCAGTACTTC. This sequence encodes CASSPDRGREETQYF.

The rearrangement uses TRBV20-1 and TRBJ1-4, with D uncertain. The CDR3 sequence is 14 residues long. The V gene lost 0 bases and the J gene lost 0 bases, with 5 bases spanning the gap. CDR1 and CDR2 (germline): DFQATT, SNEGSKA (reference sequence). The CDR3 spells CSARDSATNEKLFF. CDR3 DNA: TGCAGTGCTAGAGACAGTGCAACTAATGAAAAACTGTTTTTT.

Concerning this clonotype itself: The junction departs from germline at one end; a sequencing error may be responsible. The CDR3 nucleotides read TGTCCCAGCAGCTACGCCGGGACAGGCTCCCTCGGTACGCAGTATTTT. This gives the protein CPSSYAGTGSLGTQYF. This rearrangement joins TRBV7-9 to TRBJ2-3; 8 bases agree with TRBD1. Germline values: CDR1 SEHNR, CDR2 FQNEAQ (reference sequence). The CDR3 has 16 residues.

The chain has TRBV6-5 and TRBJ1-1; 9 nucleotides align to TRBD1. The CDR3 has 16 amino acids. Germline V gives CDR1 MNHEY, CDR2 SVGAGI. Trimming took 4 bases from V and 4 from J; bases not matched to a gene: 10. CDR3 region: CASSSGTGRRVTEAFF. The CDR3 DNA reads TGTGCCAGCAGTTCCGGGACAGGGAGACGTGTCACTGAAGCTTTCTTT.

The chain carries TRBV6-5 and TRBJ1-6; D may be TRBD1 (6 bases). The CDR3 extends over 16 amino acids. Germline CDR1 is MNHEY and CDR2 is SVGAGI. V gave up 0 bases and J gave up 3 bases, with 9 bases separating them. The CDR3 here is CASSYSSQGYNSPLHF. CDR3 nucleotide sequence: TGTGCCAGCAGTTACTCCTCACAGGGCTATAATTCACCCCTCCACTTT.

The chain is built from TRBV7-8 and TRBJ2-7; 8 bases agree with TRBD2. Germline values: CDR1 SGHVS, CDR2 FQNEAQ. Trimming took 5 bases from V and 7 from J; bases not matched to a gene: 19. This CDR3 contains 17 residues. The CDR3, as DNA: TGTGCCAGCAGCCCGCGACGGGCTAGCGGGCCTCCAAAGGAGCAGTACTTC. It specifies CASSPRRASGPPKEQYF.

The chain recombines TRBV28 with TRBJ2-5; TRBD2 matches at 16 bases. This CDR3 is 15 amino acids long. Germline CDR1 reads MDHEN; CDR2 reads SYDVKM. V shed 5 bases and J 13 bases; nucleotides not matched to a gene: 10. DNA of the CDR3: TGTGCCAGCAGTCCCCCGGGACTAGCGGGGGGGCCTTGGTACTTC. It is translated as CASSPPGLAGGPWYF.

This clonotype was observed a few times. The V and J genes are TRBV18 and TRBJ2-1; 10 nucleotides line up with TRBD1. The CDR3 sequence is 17 residues long. After removal of 3 bases from V and 6 bases from J, the junction contained 11 bases not matched to a gene. Germline V gene data show CDR1 as KGHSH and CDR2 as LQKENI. CDR3 sequence reads: CASSPPTGQGKGNEQFF. CDR3 sequence (DNA): TGTGCCAGCTCACCCCCCACGGGACAGGGGAAAGGCAATGAGCAGTTCTTC. The full variable domain, rest sourced from reference TRBV18 and TRBJ2-1, is NAGVMQNPRHLVRRRGQEARLRCSPMKGHSHVYWYRQLPEEGLKFMVYLQKENIIDESGMPKERFSAEFPKEGPSILRIQQVVRGDSAAYFCASSPPTGQGKGNEQFFGPGTRLTVL.

This clonotype was observed a few times. The chain is built from TRBV20-1 and TRBJ1-2; 7 bases are a match to TRBD1. This CDR3 comprises 13 residues. Trimming cost V 4 bases and J 4 bases; bases outside gene matches: 6. Germline V gives CDR1 DFQATT, CDR2 SNEGSKA (reference sequence). The CDR3: CSATTAGGYGYTF. DNA of the CDR3: TGCAGTGCTACGACGGCAGGGGGCTATGGCTACACCTTC.

This clonotype has just one count. This may arise from a read error, as a much more abundant clone is one base away. This chain uses TRBV7-2 with TRBJ2-5, with 11 nucleotides matching TRBD1. Per germline, CDR1 SGHTA and CDR2 FQGNSA. The CDR3 totals 14 residues. The junction had 4 bases not matched to a gene; V was cut back by 5 bases and J by 5 bases. CDR3 DNA sequence: TGTGCCAGCAGCCCAGGGACAGGGGGTGAGACCCAGTACTTC. Residues: CASSPGTGGETQYF.

This clonotype was picked up many times. The J gene is TRBJ2-7, the V gene TRBV5-1; 9 positions agree with TRBD1. V was clipped by 1 base and J by 1 base; unmatched bases: 3. The CDR3 totals 15 residues. Germline-derived CDR1 and CDR2 are SGHRS and YFSETQ. The CDR3 bases are TGCGCCAGCAGCTTGATGGGGACAGGGTCCTACGAGCAGTACTTC. Amino acid sequence: CASSLMGTGSYEQYF.

This clonotype has at least ten counts. The V call is TRBV12-3 or TRBV12-4, the J call TRBJ2-5; D could derive from TRBD1 or TRBD2 (5 bases each). V dropped 2 bases and J dropped 1 base, with 11 bases sitting between them. The CDR3 has 15 amino acids. CDR3 DNA: TGTGCCAGCAGTTTATCTCGGGGCGGCCAAGAGACCCAGTACTTC. Residues: CASSLSRGGQETQYF.

The chain recombines TRBV5-1 with TRBJ2-7; D is possibly TRBD2 (6 bases). V was trimmed by 3 bases and J by 5 bases, leaving 15 bases between them. The CDR3 is made up of 14 amino acids. CDR1 is SGHRS and CDR2 is YFSETQ in the germline V gene. DNA of the CDR3: TGCGCCAGCAGCTCCGCGGGGTTCCCCGACGAGCAGTACTTC. Protein sequence: CASSSAGFPDEQYF.

The chain uses TRBV14 and TRBJ2-3, with D perhaps assigned TRBD1 or TRBD2 (5 bases each). V was cut by 4 bases and J by 0 bases, with 11 bases left in between. Germline assignment: CDR1 SGHDN and CDR2 FVKESK. This CDR3 spans 15 amino acids. The DNA of the CDR3 is TGTGCCAGCAGCCTGGGGGATACTAGCACAGATACGCAGTATTTT. This encodes CASSLGDTSTDTQYF.

Ten or more counts support this clonotype. The rearrangement links TRBV12-3 or TRBV12-4 to TRBJ1-1; D remains unclear. CDR3 length equals 14 residues. Trimming stripped 1 base from V and 1 base from J, with 7 bases between. The CDR3 DNA follows: TGTGCCAGCAGTTTAGAGGGTCAGAACACTGAAGCTTTCTTT. Protein: CASSLEGQNTEAFF.

J is TRBJ2-5 and V is TRBV27, with D tentatively TRBD1 (5 bases). This CDR3 has 15 amino acids. The ends were cut back, 5 bases at V and 7 bases at J, with 20 bases in the middle. Germline V gives CDR1 MNHEY, CDR2 SMNVEV (reference sequence). The CDR3 nucleotides read TGTGCCAGCAGTCCCAACCGGACCCCCCAGGGGACCCAGTACTTC. Protein product: CASSPNRTPQGTQYF.

The sample holds a few counts of this clonotype. This sequence joins TRBV5-1 and TRBJ2-1; the match to TRBD2 covers 11 bases. Per germline, CDR1 SGHRS and CDR2 YFSETQ. The ends lost 0 bases at V and 8 bases at J; junction bases unmatched: 10. The CDR3 is made up of 17 amino acids. DNA of the CDR3: TGCGCCAGCAGCTTGGCTCTAGCGGGGGGACGGGGAGATGAGCAGTTCTTC. Its protein is CASSLALAGGRGDEQFF.